These 22 T cell receptor beta chains were all obtained from the same sample, sequenced in a study of post-analysis software for immune sequencing data (dated by TCRdb to between 2014 and 2016). The paper's findings and limits, for the study overall: Patients showed significantly higher frequencies than controls for a few TRBV segments, among them TRBV5-6, TRBV5-1 and TRBV20-1.

For these TCRs, the target antigens are not known. To prepare the library, PCR was applied. Sequencing relied on an Illumina HiSeq 2500. Unique molecular identifiers were incorporated into TCR beta cDNA libraries to reduce PCR and sequencing biases. The raw public data were reprocessed by TCRdb itself: fastp quality trimming at Q25, MiXCR clonotype calling, in-frame beta chains only. Here each entry gathers all rows of one CDR3 protein and keeps the most common genes and DNA. The sample data list 750,000 to 950,000 distinct CDR3 sequences, and about 57% of these were observed just once. The top ten clonotypes cover roughly 4.4% of the sample. Sequenced: blood. These receptors all come from a girl under 18 with multiple sclerosis.

The J gene is TRBJ2-1, the V gene TRBV7-2, with 8 bases fitting TRBD2. This CDR3 comprises 17 residues. V gave up 5 bases and J gave up 0 bases; unmatched junction bases: 9. CDR1 and CDR2 (germline): SGHTA, FQGNSA. The CDR3 DNA sequence: TGTGCCAGCAGCCCGGTGGTAGCGGGGAGCTCCTACAATGAGCAGTTCTTC. Translating gives CASSPVVAGSSYNEQFF.

In nucleotides, the CDR3 is TGCGCCAGCAGCTTGTTTGCTAGCTCCAATGAGCAGTTCTTC. Translating it yields CASSLFASSNEQFF. The chain has TRBV5-1 and TRBJ2-1; D possibly corresponds to TRBD2 (5 bases). The CDR3 covers 14 residues. Trimming removed 1 base at V and 6 bases at J, with 11 bases between. The germline V gene has CDR1 SGHRS and CDR2 YFSETQ.

The genes are TRBV7-2 and TRBJ2-1; 10 bases align to TRBD2. The CDR3 has 17 amino acids. Trimming cost V 0 bases and J 1 base; bases outside gene matches: 3. Per the germline V gene, CDR1 is SGHTA and CDR2 is FQGNSA. CDR3 bases: TGTGCCAGCAGCTTAGCGGCTAGCGGGAGATCCTACAATGAGCAGTTCTTC. Protein sequence: CASSLAASGRSYNEQFF.

This clonotype was seen more than once but under ten times. This chain joins TRBV29-1 and TRBJ2-5; perhaps D is TRBD1 or TRBD2 (5 bases each). Germline lookup yields CDR1 SQVTM and CDR2 ANQGSEA. CDR3 size: 11 residues. Trimming left V 1 base short and J 12 bases short, with 12 bases between. CDR3 coding DNA: TGCAGCGTTGAAGGGGACCTGAAAGAGTACTTC. Amino acid sequence: CSVEGDLKEYF.

The gene calls are TRBV29-1 and TRBJ1-2; D is uncertain. Germline V CDR1 and CDR2: SQVTM, ANQGSEA. The CDR3 runs to 12 residues. Trimming stripped 5 bases from V and 7 bases from J, with 14 bases between. The CDR3 DNA sequence: TGCAGCGTTTCACCCGGGTTCTGTGGCTACACCTTC. It codes for CSVSPGFCGYTF.

V gene TRBV20-1 combines with J gene TRBJ2-3; D is possibly TRBD1 or TRBD2 (5 bases each). The V end lost 1 base, the J end lost 4 bases, and 12 bases lay between the germline ends. CDR1 and CDR2 (germline): DFQATT, SNEGSKA (reference sequence). This CDR3 contains 14 residues. The CDR3 reads CSARGDGVADTQYF. For the CDR3, the DNA is TGCAGTGCTAGAGGGGACGGAGTCGCAGATACGCAGTATTTT.

This clonotype was counted a few times. The genes are TRBV27 and TRBJ2-7, with D perhaps TRBD2 (5 bases). This CDR3 spans 16 amino acids. With 5 bases removed from V and 5 bases from J, the gap between germline ends came to 22 bases. Looked up from germline, CDR1 is MNHEY and CDR2 is SMNVEV (reference sequence). The DNA for the CDR3 is TGTGCCAGCAGTACCATCTGGGGAGAGGCTCTCGACGAGCAGTACTTC. Amino acids: CASSTIWGEALDEQYF.

The V and J genes are TRBV20-1 and TRBJ2-1, with D unclear. CDR1 is DFQATT and CDR2 is SNEGSKA in the germline V gene (reference sequence). The CDR3 is 14 residues long. V was trimmed by 3 bases and J by 2 bases, leaving 11 bases between them. This chain's CDR3 is CSASPASPYNEQFF. In nucleotides, the CDR3 is TGCAGTGCTAGTCCGGCGAGCCCCTACAATGAGCAGTTCTTC.

The rearrangement uses TRBV3-1 and TRBJ1-1, with TRBD1 as a possible D gene (5 bases). Germline loops: CDR1 LGHDT, CDR2 YNNKEL (reference sequence). The CDR3 is 17 residues long. Trimming left V 4 bases short and J 4 bases short, with 22 bases between. CDR3 coding DNA: TGTGCCAGCAGCCCGTTGCCAGGGCCCGCGCGTGGCACTGAAGCTTTCTTT. Protein product: CASSPLPGPARGTEAFF.

The chain recombines TRBV14 with TRBJ2-5; D call uncertain. The length of the CDR3 is 16 residues. V was pared by 4 bases and J by 4 bases, with 19 bases between. Germline V gene lookup returns CDR1 SGHDN and CDR2 FVKESK. In DNA form, the CDR3 reads TGTGCCAGCAGCCCTCAGATGCTGCGGTCAGGAGAGACCCAGTACTTC. Translation: CASSPQMLRSGETQYF.

The rearrangement joins TRBV6-6 to TRBJ1-1; 11 bases match TRBD1. The CDR3 length is 16 residues. The V segment lost 4 bases and the J segment 2 bases; nucleotides outside the gene matches: 6. Germline CDR1 reads MNHNY; CDR2 reads SVGAGI (reference sequence). The CDR3 is CASSSDRGPFNTEAFF. The CDR3, as DNA: TGTGCCAGCAGTTCGGACAGGGGGCCCTTTAACACTGAAGCTTTCTTT.

The chain recombines TRBV5-1 with TRBJ2-5, with TRBD1 as a possible D gene (5 bases). The CDR3 spans 18 residues. Trimming removed 2 bases from V and 11 bases from J, with 31 bases in between. CDR1 and CDR2 (germline): SGHRS, YFSETQ. In DNA, the CDR3 is TGCGCCAGCAGCTTTACAGGCCCAATAGTCGGTAAAAACAATGAGCAGTACTTC. Translation gives CASSFTGPIVGKNNEQYF.

The chain joins TRBV10-3 to TRBJ1-2, with 8 bases matching TRBD1. Looked up from germline, CDR1 is ENHRY and CDR2 is SYGVKD. The length of the CDR3 is 15 residues. Unmatched junction bases numbered 10, after V lost 4 bases and J lost 6 bases. The CDR3 region is CAISGPGGNRDGYTF. The CDR3 DNA sequence: TGTGCCATCAGTGGCCCAGGGGGCAATAGGGATGGCTACACCTTC.

This chain uses TRBV7-8 with TRBJ1-5; D is undetermined. The CDR3 sequence is 14 residues long. Trimming removed 5 bases at V and 2 bases at J, with 10 bases between. CDR1 is SGHVS, CDR2 FQNEAQ, per germline. CDR3 DNA sequence: TGTGCCAGCAGCGCTAACAGTGGCAATCAGCCCCAGCATTTT. The encoded protein is CASSANSGNQPQHF.

This clonotype has a handful of counts. The gene calls are TRBV29-1 and TRBJ2-3; 9 nucleotides agree with TRBD2. Germline assignment: CDR1 SQVTM and CDR2 ANQGSEA. V gave up 4 bases and J gave up 0 bases; unmatched junction bases: 5. The CDR3 extends over 15 amino acids. This CDR3 is CSVGGLAQSTDTQYF. The CDR3 DNA is TGCAGCGTTGGTGGACTAGCGCAGAGCACAGATACGCAGTATTTT.

The chain combines TRBV20-1 with TRBJ2-1; 11 nucleotides line up with TRBD2. Germline CDR1 DFQATT, CDR2 SNEGSKA (reference sequence). The CDR3 covers 17 residues. J was trimmed by 9 bases and V by 5 bases; bases with no gene match: 18. CDR3 protein: CSAGKRLAGLKNSEQFF. The CDR3 bases are TGCAGTGCTGGAAAACGACTAGCGGGGCTCAAGAACAGTGAGCAGTTCTTC.

The CDR3: CASTSRDRGIGANVLTF. For the CDR3, the DNA is TGTGCCAGCACCAGCCGGGACAGGGGGATCGGGGCCAACGTCCTGACTTTC. V gene TRBV3-1 combines with J gene TRBJ2-6, with 11 bases fitting TRBD1. V lost 7 bases and J lost 4; bases outside the gene matches: 9. The length of the CDR3 is 17 residues. Germline CDR1 reads LGHDT; CDR2 reads YNNKEL (reference sequence).

The V gene is TRBV12-3 or TRBV12-4, the J gene TRBJ1-2; D is unresolved. V lost 2 bases to trimming and J lost 0 bases, with 10 bases between them. CDR3 length equals 15 residues. CDR3 nucleotide sequence: TGTGCCAGCAGTTTATCGGCAGGAGCTAACTATGGCTACACCTTC. Amino acids: CASSLSAGANYGYTF.

This clonotype was seen only once. CDR3 in amino acids: CASPGQGTGTDTQYF. The CDR3 nucleotides read TGTGCCAGCCCGGGACAGGGGACGGGAACAGATACGCAGTATTTT. This sequence joins TRBV7-9 and TRBJ2-3, with TRBD1 matching over 10 bases. CDR1 is SEHNR and CDR2 is FQNEAQ in the germline V gene (reference sequence). The CDR3 extends over 15 amino acids. The V gene end was trimmed by 8 bases and the J gene end by 3 bases; junction bases not matched to a gene: 8. Variable domain in full (rest from reference TRBV7-9 and TRBJ2-3): DTGVSQNPRHKITKRGQNVTFRCDPISEHNRLYWYRQTLGQGPEFLTYFQNEAQLEKSRLLSDRFSAERPKGSFSTLEIQRTEQGDSAMYLCASPGQGTGTDTQYFGPGTRLTVL.

The chain is built from TRBV6-2 or TRBV6-3 and TRBJ2-3, with a weak D call TRBD2 (6 bases). Germline CDR1 MNHEY, CDR2 SVGEGT. Trimming shortened V by 3 bases and J by 3 bases, and 13 bases separated the two germline ends. The CDR3 sequence is 15 residues long. CDR3 amino acids: CASSYRAGRTDTQYF. CDR3 sequence (DNA): TGTGCCAGCAGTTATCGGGCGGGGCGAACAGATACGCAGTATTTT.

The V and J genes are TRBV5-1 and TRBJ1-1; 8 bases align to TRBD1. The CDR3 extends over 14 amino acids. V dropped 3 bases and J dropped 6; count of bases not matched to a gene: 7. Germline V lookup: CDR1 SGHRS, CDR2 YFSETQ. The CDR3, as DNA: TGCGCCAGCAGCTACAGGACAGGGCACGCTGAAGCTTTCTTT. It yields the protein CASSYRTGHAEAFF.

In its sample, this clonotype was seen a few times. This rearrangement joins TRBV29-1 to TRBJ2-7; a possible D gene is TRBD2 (6 bases). V lost 1 base and J 1 base, leaving 8 bases between the germline ends. Germline V lookup: CDR1 SQVTM, CDR2 ANQGSEA. The CDR3 has 13 amino acids. CDR3 region: CSVEAGTSYEQYF. CDR3 bases: TGCAGCGTTGAAGCAGGGACTTCCTACGAGCAGTACTTC.